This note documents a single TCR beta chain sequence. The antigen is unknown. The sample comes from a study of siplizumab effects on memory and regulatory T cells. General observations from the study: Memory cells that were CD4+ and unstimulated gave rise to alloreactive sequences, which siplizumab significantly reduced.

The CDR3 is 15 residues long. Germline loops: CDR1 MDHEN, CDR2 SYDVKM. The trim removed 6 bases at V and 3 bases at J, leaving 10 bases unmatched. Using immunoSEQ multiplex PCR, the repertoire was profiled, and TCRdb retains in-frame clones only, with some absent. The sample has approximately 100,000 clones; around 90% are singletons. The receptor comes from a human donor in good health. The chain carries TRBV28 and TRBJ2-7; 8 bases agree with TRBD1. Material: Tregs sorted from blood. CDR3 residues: CASRLTGTGVYEQYF. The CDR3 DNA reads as TGTGCCAGCAGACTTACCGGGACAGGAGTCTACGAGCAGTACTTC.